In this sample, the clone carrying this T cell receptor (beta chain) turned up a few times. Tregs were sorted as CD4+CD25+CD127-/low cells. A single record per CDR3 protein comes from TCRdb applying MiXCR to the 5' RACE reads. This sample carries approximately 50,000 distinct CDR3 sequences, more than 25% of them seen once, and the ten largest clones take roughly 2.1%. This CDR3 spans 14 amino acids. Germline CDR1 SGHTA, CDR2 FQGNSA. J gave up 3 bases and V 5 bases, and 5 bases lay outside the gene matches. V usage is TRBV7-2 and J usage is TRBJ2-7; 9 bases agree with TRBD1. The sequence came from a female donor with breast cancer. The specimen was tumor-infiltrating Tregs sorted from the breast tumor. CDR3 coding DNA: TGTGCCAGCAGCCAATCGACAGGGGGCTACGAGCAGTACTTC. It is translated as CASSQSTGGYEQYF.